The clone carrying this TCR beta chain was observed many times. This entry belongs to a study of human T cells and chemical hapten exposure. Background on the study: Readings were taken at 6 days from patch tests that had applied 0.01% DPC to the upper back.

The sample's time point: patch test 2, 6 weeks after DPC sensitization. Treatment noted: therapeutic diphenylcyclopropenone sensitization with weekly scalp DPC. The total RNA was obtained from whole blood that was not fractionated. What the library attached to individual cDNA molecules were unique molecular identifiers. TCRdb reprocessed the RACE reads with MiXCR, giving one entry per CDR3 protein. The repertoire holds fewer than 100,000 distinct CDR3 sequences, under 14% seen once, with more than 1.5% in the top ten. The clonotype originates from a man between 18 and 35 years old with alopecia areata. Some clones in this sample may be carry-over from other donors' samples. This specimen was whole blood, taken in connection with sensitization to the hapten diphenylcyclopropenone (DPC).

The DNA of the CDR3 is TGTGCCAGCAGTGAAGGGGTCCTAGGAGAAAAACTGTTTTTT. Translation gives CASSEGVLGEKLFF. The chain couples TRBV2 to TRBJ1-4, with D hard to call. Trimming left V 1 base short and J 8 bases short, with 11 bases between. Germline V lookup: CDR1 SNHLY, CDR2 FYNNEI. The CDR3 is made up of 14 amino acids.